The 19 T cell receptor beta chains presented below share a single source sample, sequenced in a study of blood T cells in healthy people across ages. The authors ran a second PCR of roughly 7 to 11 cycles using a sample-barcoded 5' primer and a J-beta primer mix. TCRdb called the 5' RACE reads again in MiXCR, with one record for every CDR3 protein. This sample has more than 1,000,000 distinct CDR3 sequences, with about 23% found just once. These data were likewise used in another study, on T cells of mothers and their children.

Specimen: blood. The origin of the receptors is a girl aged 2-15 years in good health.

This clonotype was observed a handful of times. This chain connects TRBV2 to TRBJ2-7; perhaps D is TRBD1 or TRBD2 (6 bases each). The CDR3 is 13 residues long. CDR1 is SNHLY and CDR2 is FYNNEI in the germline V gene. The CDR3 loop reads CAIKGGSSYEQYF. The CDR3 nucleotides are TGTGCAATAAAAGGGGGGAGCTCCTACGAGCAGTACTTC.

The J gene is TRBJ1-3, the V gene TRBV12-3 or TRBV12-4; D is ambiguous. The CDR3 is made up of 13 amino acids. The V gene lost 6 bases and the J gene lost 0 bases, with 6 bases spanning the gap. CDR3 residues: CASRVSSGNTIYF. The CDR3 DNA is TGTGCCAGCAGGGTTAGCTCTGGAAACACCATATATTTT.

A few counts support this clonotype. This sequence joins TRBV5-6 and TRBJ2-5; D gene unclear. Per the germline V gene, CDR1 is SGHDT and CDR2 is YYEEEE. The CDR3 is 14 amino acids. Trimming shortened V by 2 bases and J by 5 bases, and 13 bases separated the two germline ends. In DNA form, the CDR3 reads TGTGCCAGCAGCTTCCAAGCCCCGTGGGAGACCCAGTACTTC. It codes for CASSFQAPWETQYF.

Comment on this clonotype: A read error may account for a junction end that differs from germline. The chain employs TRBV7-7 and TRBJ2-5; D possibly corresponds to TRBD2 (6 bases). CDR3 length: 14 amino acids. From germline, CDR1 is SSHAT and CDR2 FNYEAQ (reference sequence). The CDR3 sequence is CASSLVPGEEAQYF. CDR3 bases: TGTGCTAGCAGCTTAGTCCCGGGGGAAGAGGCCCAGTACTTC.

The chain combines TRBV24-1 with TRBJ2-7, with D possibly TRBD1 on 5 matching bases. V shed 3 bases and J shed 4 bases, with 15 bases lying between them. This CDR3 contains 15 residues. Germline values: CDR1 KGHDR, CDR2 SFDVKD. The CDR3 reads CATSDRKDSSYEQYF. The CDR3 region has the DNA TGTGCCACCAGTGATCGAAAAGACAGCTCTTACGAGCAGTACTTC.

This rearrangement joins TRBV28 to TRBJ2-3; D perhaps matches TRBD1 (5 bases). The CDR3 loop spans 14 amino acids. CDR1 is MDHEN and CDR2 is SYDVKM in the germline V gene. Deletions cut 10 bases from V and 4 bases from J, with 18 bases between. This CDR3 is CATKDWQGSDTQYF. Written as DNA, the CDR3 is TGTGCCACCAAGGATTGGCAGGGATCAGATACGCAGTATTTT. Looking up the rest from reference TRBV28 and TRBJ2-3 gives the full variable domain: DVKVTQSSRYLVKRTGEKVFLECVQDMDHENMFWYRQDPGLGLRLIYFSYDVKMKEKGDIPEGYSVSREKKERFSLILESASTNQTSMYLCATKDWQGSDTQYFGPGTRLTVL.

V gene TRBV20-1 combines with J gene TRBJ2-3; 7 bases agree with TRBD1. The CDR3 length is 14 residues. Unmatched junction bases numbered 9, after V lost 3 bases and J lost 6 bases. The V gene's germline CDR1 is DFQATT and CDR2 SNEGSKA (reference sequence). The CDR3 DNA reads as TGCAGTGCTAGTATCCAGGGGGAAGGGGATACGCAGTATTTT. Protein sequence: CSASIQGEGDTQYF.

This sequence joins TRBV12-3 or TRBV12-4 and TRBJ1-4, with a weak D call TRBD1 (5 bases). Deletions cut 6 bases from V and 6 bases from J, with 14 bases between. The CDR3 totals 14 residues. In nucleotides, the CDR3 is TGTGCCAGCAGCTTCCGGGACCGGTATGAAAAACTGTTTTTT. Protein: CASSFRDRYEKLFF.

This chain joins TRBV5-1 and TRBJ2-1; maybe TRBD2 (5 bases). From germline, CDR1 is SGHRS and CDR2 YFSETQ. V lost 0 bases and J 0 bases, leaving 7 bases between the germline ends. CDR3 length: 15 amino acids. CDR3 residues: CASSLGTFSYNEQFF. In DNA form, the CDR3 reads TGCGCCAGCAGCTTGGGGACTTTCTCCTACAATGAGCAGTTCTTC.

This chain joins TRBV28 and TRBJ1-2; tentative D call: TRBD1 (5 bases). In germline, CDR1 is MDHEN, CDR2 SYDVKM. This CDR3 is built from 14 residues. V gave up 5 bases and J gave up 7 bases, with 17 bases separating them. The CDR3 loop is CASSPYRTRVGYTF. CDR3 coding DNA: TGTGCCAGCAGTCCCTATCGGACAAGGGTTGGCTACACCTTC.

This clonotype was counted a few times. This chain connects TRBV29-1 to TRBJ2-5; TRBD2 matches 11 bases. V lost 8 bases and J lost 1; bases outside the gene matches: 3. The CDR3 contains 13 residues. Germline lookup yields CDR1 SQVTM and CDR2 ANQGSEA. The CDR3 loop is CSLAGGVQETQYF. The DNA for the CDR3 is TGCAGCCTAGCGGGGGGCGTCCAAGAGACCCAGTACTTC.

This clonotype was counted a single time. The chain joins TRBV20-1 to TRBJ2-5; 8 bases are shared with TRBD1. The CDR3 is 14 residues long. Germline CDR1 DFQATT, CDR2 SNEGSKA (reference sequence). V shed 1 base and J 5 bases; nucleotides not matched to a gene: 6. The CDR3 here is CSARARTGKETQYF. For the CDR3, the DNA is TGCAGTGCTAGAGCCCGGACAGGGAAGGAGACCCAGTACTTC.

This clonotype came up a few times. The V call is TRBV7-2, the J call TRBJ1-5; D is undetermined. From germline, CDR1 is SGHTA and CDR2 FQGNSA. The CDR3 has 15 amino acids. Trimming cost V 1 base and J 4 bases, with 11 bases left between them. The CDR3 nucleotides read TGTGCCAGCAGCTTAGTGGCCCAGAAAAATCAGCCCCAGCATTTT. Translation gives CASSLVAQKNQPQHF.

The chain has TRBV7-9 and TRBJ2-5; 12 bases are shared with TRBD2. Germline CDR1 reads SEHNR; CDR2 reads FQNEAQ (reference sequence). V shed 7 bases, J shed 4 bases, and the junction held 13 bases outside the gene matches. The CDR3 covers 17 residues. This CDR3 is CASNHRLAGVKGETQYF. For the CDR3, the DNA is TGTGCCAGCAACCACAGACTAGCGGGAGTAAAGGGAGAGACCCAGTACTTC.

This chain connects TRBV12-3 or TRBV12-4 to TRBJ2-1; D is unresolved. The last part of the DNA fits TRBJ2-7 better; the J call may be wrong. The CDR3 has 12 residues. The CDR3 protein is CASSLFRIEQYF. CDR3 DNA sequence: TGTGCCAGCAGTCTCTTTCGGATCGAGCAGTACTTC.

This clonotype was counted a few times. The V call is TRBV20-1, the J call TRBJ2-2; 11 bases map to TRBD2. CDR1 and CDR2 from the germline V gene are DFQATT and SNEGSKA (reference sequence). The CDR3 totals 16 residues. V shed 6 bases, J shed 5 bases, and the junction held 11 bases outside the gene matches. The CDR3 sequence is CSAQEASGGLTGELFF. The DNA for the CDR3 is TGCAGTGCCCAAGAGGCTAGCGGGGGGTTAACCGGGGAGCTGTTTTTT.

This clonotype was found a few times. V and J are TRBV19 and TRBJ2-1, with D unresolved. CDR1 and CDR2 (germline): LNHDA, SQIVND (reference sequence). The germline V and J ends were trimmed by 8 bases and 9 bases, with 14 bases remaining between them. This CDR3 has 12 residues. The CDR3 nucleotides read TGTGCCAGTCAAAGCGAACTCCTTGAGCAGTTCTTC. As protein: CASQSELLEQFF.

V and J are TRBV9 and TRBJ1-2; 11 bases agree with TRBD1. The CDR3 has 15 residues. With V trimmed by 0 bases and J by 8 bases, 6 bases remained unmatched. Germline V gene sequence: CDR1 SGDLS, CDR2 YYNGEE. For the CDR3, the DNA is TGTGCCAGCAGCGTAGGTCGGACAGGGGGCTACGGCTACACCTTC. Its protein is CASSVGRTGGYGYTF. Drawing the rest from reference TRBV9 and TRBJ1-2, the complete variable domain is DSGVTQTPKHLITATGQRVTLRCSPRSGDLSVYWYQQSLDQGLQFLIQYYNGEERAKGNILERFSAQQFPDLHSELNLSSLELGDSALYFCASSVGRTGGYGYTFGSGTRLTVV.

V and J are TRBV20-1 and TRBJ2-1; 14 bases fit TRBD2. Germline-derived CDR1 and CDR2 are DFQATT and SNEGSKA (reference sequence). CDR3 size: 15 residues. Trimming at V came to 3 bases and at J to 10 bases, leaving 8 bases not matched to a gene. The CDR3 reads CSASPTGLAGVEQFF. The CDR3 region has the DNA TGCAGTGCTAGTCCTACGGGACTAGCGGGAGTAGAGCAGTTCTTC.